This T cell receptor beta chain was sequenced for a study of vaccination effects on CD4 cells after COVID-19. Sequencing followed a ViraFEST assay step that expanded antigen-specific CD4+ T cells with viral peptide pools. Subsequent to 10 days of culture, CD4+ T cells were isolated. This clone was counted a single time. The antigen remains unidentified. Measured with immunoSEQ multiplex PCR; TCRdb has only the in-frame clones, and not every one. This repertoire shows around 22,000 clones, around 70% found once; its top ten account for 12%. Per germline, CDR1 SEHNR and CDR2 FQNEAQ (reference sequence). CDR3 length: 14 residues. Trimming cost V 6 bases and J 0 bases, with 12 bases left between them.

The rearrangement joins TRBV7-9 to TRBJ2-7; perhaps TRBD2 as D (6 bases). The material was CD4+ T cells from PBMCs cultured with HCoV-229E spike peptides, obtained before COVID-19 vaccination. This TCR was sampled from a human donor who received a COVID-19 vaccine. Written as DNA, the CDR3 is TGTGCCAGCAGACCTCGGACTAACTCCTACGAGCAGTACTTC. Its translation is CASRPRTNSYEQYF.